The sequence of this T cell receptor beta chain was determined in a study of siplizumab effects on memory and regulatory T cells. Using immunoSEQ multiplex PCR, the repertoire was profiled, and TCRdb retains in-frame clones only, with some absent. The profile shows about 56,000 clones, just over 95% of them singletons. CDR3 length: 12 residues. Germline V gene lookup returns CDR1 SQVTM and CDR2 ANQGSEA. The ends were cut back, 8 bases at V and 4 bases at J, with 14 bases in the middle. This clonotype originated in a human donor in good health. This chain joins TRBV29-1 and TRBJ1-1; the D is unclear. The sequencing sample was made of naive CD8+ T cells sorted from blood. CDR3 coding DNA: TGCAGCTTCCGCCGGGGTGGCACTGAAGCTTTCTTT. Its protein is CSFRRGGTEAFF. The variable domain in full, with the rest retrieved from reference TRBV29-1 and TRBJ1-1, is SAVISQKPSRDICQRGTSLTIQCQVDSQVTMMFWYRQQPGQSLTLIATANQGSEATYESGFVIDKFPISRPNLTFSTLTVSNMSPEDSSIYLCSFRRGGTEAFFGQGTRLTVV.